The T cell receptor beta chain under discussion was sequenced for a study of neoadjuvant anti-PD-1 for oral cavity cancer. Regarding the study as a whole: Pretreatment Treg/Th17 ratio correlated inversely with post-treatment tumor clonality.

With regard to this clone: Its target is unknown.

This sample's time point: after neoadjuvant nivolumab, at surgical resection. These newly diagnosed stage II-IVA oral cavity squamous cell carcinoma patients had no prior systemic or radiation treatment. Method: immunoSEQ multiplex PCR; TCRdb's copy keeps in-frame clones and lacks some. The sample contains more than 25,000 clones, approximately 80% of which appear only once. This CDR3 is 11 amino acids long. The germline gives CDR1 SGHTA, CDR2 FQGNSA. V was cut by 5 bases and J by 15 bases, with 13 bases left in between. The genes are TRBV7-2 and TRBJ2-2; tentative D call: TRBD2 (5 bases). The source was PBMCs, collected after nivolumab (anti-PD-1) treatment. The origin of this receptor is a person aged 35-79 years with oral cavity squamous cell carcinoma. The CDR3 DNA follows: TGTGCCAGCAGCCCCGGGGTGGGGATGTTTTTT. This codes for CASSPGVGMFF.